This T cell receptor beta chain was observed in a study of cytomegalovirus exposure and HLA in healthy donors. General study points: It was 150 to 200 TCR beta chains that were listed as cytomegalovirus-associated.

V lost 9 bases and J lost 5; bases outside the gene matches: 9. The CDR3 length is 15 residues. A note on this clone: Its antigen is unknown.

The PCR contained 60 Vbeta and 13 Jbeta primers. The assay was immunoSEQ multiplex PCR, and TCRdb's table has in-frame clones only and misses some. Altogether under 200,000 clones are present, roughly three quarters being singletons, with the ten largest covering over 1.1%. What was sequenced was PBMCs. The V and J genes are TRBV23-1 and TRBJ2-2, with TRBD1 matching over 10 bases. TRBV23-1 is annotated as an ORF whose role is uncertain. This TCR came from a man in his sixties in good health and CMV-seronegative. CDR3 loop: CARSRDRGQTGELFF. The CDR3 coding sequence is TGCGCCAGATCCCGGGACAGGGGTCAGACCGGGGAGCTGTTTTTT.